This T cell receptor beta chain was sequenced in a study of cytomegalovirus exposure and HLA in healthy donors. Looking at the study overall: The use of the same platform for the 120 or so validation repertoires and the roughly 670 first-cohort repertoires was reported by a later analysis. Study-wide findings and caveats: As was reported, the classifier diagnosed cytomegalovirus status with high specificity and sensitivity.

Comment on this clone: Its antigen is unknown.

Here immunoSEQ multiplex PCR was the method, and the copy in TCRdb shows in-frame clones only, minus some. In the table there are some 200,000 clones, approximately 83% of which are singletons. J gave up 6 bases and V 2 bases, and 5 bases lay outside the gene matches. The CDR3 runs to 15 residues. Germline V CDR1 and CDR2: MNHEY, SMNVEV (reference sequence). The V call is TRBV27, the J call TRBJ1-2; 11 bases agree with TRBD1. The sample taken for sequencing was PBMCs. The sequence came from a woman aged 18 to 35 in good health and CMV-seropositive. The DNA for the CDR3 is TGTGCCAGCAGTTTACTCGGACAGGGGGCAAATGGCTACACCTTC. Residues: CASSLLGQGANGYTF.